The 24 T cell receptor beta chains listed next were all sequenced from one sample in a study of blood T cell repertoires in COVID-19. Assay: immunoSEQ multiplex PCR; the TCRdb copy retains only in-frame clones and omits some. Of about 240,000 clones detected, approximately 86% appear once; the ten largest clones hold over 6%. The sequencing input was peripheral blood. These receptor sequences come from a woman between 65 and 79 years old with active or convalescent COVID-19.

The chain has TRBV27 and TRBJ2-5; 9 bases align to TRBD1. The germline CDR1 and CDR2 sequences are MNHEY and SMNVEV (reference sequence). Losses at the gene ends were 6 bases for V and 5 bases for J; bases not matched to a gene: 10. The CDR3 loop spans 15 amino acids. The CDR3 loop reads CASRFSGQGSETQYF. CDR3 DNA: TGTGCCAGCAGATTCTCAGGACAGGGGAGCGAGACCCAGTACTTC.

Here the CDR3 reads CASSYPLLLQGSAPLHF. In nucleotides, the CDR3 is TGTGCCAGCAGTTACCCACTACTCCTACAGGGTTCGGCACCCCTCCACTTT. This chain joins TRBV6-2 or TRBV6-3 and TRBJ1-6, with D tentatively TRBD1 (6 bases). The CDR3 sequence is 17 residues long. V lost 2 bases and J lost 11, with 22 bases in between. Germline values: CDR1 MNHEY, CDR2 SVGEGT.

This clone was seen a single time. Relative to the germline gene, one junction end is altered; a read error may explain this. The rearrangement links TRBV5-4 to TRBJ2-7; 8 bases align to TRBD2. Germline V CDR1 and CDR2: SGHNT, YYREEE (reference sequence). This CDR3 comprises 15 residues. CDR3 nucleotide sequence: TGTGCCAGCAGCCGGGGGGGGGCCTTTTCCTTCGAGCAGTACTTC. Encoded protein: CASSRGGAFSFEQYF.

This clone was detected a few times. The J gene is TRBJ2-2, the V gene TRBV18, with TRBD2 matching over 10 bases. Germline lookup yields CDR1 KGHSH and CDR2 LQKENI. Trimming took 0 bases from V and 0 from J; bases not matched to a gene: 1. The CDR3 covers 17 residues. The CDR3 here is CASSPPSGGANTGELFF. DNA of the CDR3: TGTGCCAGCTCACCACCGAGCGGGGGGGCGAACACCGGGGAGCTGTTTTTT. The complete variable domain, with remaining parts taken from reference TRBV18 and TRBJ2-2, reads NAGVMQNPRHLVRRRGQEARLRCSPMKGHSHVYWYRQLPEEGLKFMVYLQKENIIDESGMPKERFSAEFPKEGPSILRIQQVVRGDSAAYFCASSPPSGGANTGELFFGEGSRLTVL.

CDR3 bases: TGTGCCAGCAGTGGCGCGGAGGGGACCCAGTACTTC. Translated: CASSGAEGTQYF. This sequence joins TRBV6-6 and TRBJ2-5; the D gene is possibly TRBD2 (6 bases). CDR3 length: 12 residues. Germline lookup yields CDR1 MNHNY and CDR2 SVGAGI (reference sequence). Trimming pared 5 bases from V and 7 bases from J, leaving 11 bases between.

Here the CDR3 DNA reads TGTGCCAGCAGTGAATCTGAGGCCGAGCAGTTCTTC. The encoded protein is CASSESEAEQFF. The J gene is TRBJ2-1, the V gene TRBV25-1; no reliable D call. Trimming stripped 1 base from V and 10 bases from J, with 8 bases between. Germline assignment: CDR1 MGHDK and CDR2 SYGVNS. The CDR3 length is 12 residues.

The chain combines TRBV18 with TRBJ1-1; the match to TRBD1 covers 7 bases. The CDR3 has 14 amino acids. In germline, CDR1 is KGHSH, CDR2 LQKENI. Unmatched junction bases numbered 2, after V lost 0 bases and J lost 4 bases. CDR3 sequence reads: CASSPPSGGTEAFF. As DNA, the CDR3 is TGTGCCAGCTCACCACCGTCAGGGGGCACTGAAGCTTTCTTT.

V gene TRBV6-1 combines with J gene TRBJ2-1; tentatively, D is TRBD2 (6 bases). Germline V lookup: CDR1 MNHNS, CDR2 SASEGT. CDR3 size: 14 residues. Trimming took 6 bases from V and 0 from J, leaving 9 bases between them. CDR3 sequence (DNA): TGTGCCAGCAGAGGGAGGAGCTCCTACAATGAGCAGTTCTTC. It codes for CASRGRSSYNEQFF.

The rearrangement joins TRBV5-1 to TRBJ1-5; D call uncertain. The germline V gene has CDR1 SGHRS and CDR2 YFSETQ. The V end was cut by 0 bases, the J end by 6 bases, with 7 bases between. CDR3 length equals 13 residues. The CDR3 coding sequence is TGCGCCAGCAGCTTGGATCCGGTTCAGCCCCAGCATTTT. Translating it yields CASSLDPVQPQHF.

The genes are TRBV19 and TRBJ1-2; no reliable D call. Germline CDR1 LNHDA, CDR2 SQIVND (reference sequence). CDR3 length: 15 residues. V lost 5 bases and J lost 5, with 18 bases in between. The CDR3 DNA is TGTGCCAGTAGTTCCCTCCAAATGGGCAAATATGGCTACACCTTC. The encoded protein is CASSSLQMGKYGYTF.

This CDR3 reads CSVGIGGYTF. The CDR3 nucleotides are TGCAGCGTTGGAATCGGGGGCTACACCTTC. The V and J genes are TRBV29-1 and TRBJ1-2; no reliable D call. Germline CDR1 is SQVTM and CDR2 is ANQGSEA. V lost 4 bases to trimming and J lost 8 bases, with 8 bases between them. The CDR3 has 10 residues.

This rearrangement joins TRBV9 to TRBJ1-5; perhaps TRBD1 as D (5 bases). Deletions cut 4 bases from V and 5 bases from J, with 16 bases between. From germline, CDR1 is SGDLS and CDR2 YYNGEE. This CDR3 is 15 amino acids long. CDR3 loop: CASSQGNTPHQPQHF. DNA for the CDR3: TGTGCCAGCAGCCAGGGAAATACCCCCCATCAGCCCCAGCATTTT.

This clone was detected only once. The V and J genes are TRBV7-2 and TRBJ2-7; 9 bases match TRBD1. With 2 bases clipped from V and 2 bases from J, the junction kept 4 bases outside the gene matches. Germline CDR1 reads SGHTA; CDR2 reads FQGNSA. The CDR3 covers 15 residues. CDR3 in DNA: TGTGCCAGCAGCTTACGGGGACAGGGCCCCTACGAGCAGTACTTC. This sequence encodes CASSLRGQGPYEQYF.

The rearrangement links TRBV7-7 to TRBJ2-5; D unclear. This CDR3 spans 13 amino acids. The germline gives CDR1 SSHAT, CDR2 FNYEAQ (reference sequence). V dropped 5 bases and J dropped 4 bases, with 11 bases sitting between them. The CDR3 DNA reads TGTGCCAGCAGCATGGGTAGCAGAGAGACCCAGTACTTC. This translates into CASSMGSRETQYF.

CDR3 sequence reads: CASSVGAEYNSPLHF. The CDR3 region has the DNA TGTGCCAGCAGCGTAGGGGCCGAATATAATTCACCCCTCCACTTT. The chain joins TRBV9 to TRBJ1-6; D call uncertain. The CDR3 runs 15 residues. Germline CDR1 SGDLS, CDR2 YYNGEE. Trimming stripped 0 bases from V and 4 bases from J, with 8 bases between. Together with reference TRBV9 and TRBJ1-6, the CDR3 gives the full variable domain: DSGVTQTPKHLITATGQRVTLRCSPRSGDLSVYWYQQSLDQGLQFLIQYYNGEERAKGNILERFSAQQFPDLHSELNLSSLELGDSALYFCASSVGAEYNSPLHFGNGTRLTVT.

The chain couples TRBV6-5 to TRBJ1-6, with D perhaps matching TRBD1 (6 bases). V lost 0 bases to trimming and J lost 8 bases, with 11 bases between them. The CDR3 spans 15 residues. Germline values: CDR1 MNHEY, CDR2 SVGAGI. The CDR3 sequence: CASSYSRQADSPLHF. CDR3 sequence (DNA): TGTGCCAGCAGTTACTCGAGACAGGCGGATTCACCCCTCCACTTT.

The V call is TRBV7-8, the J call TRBJ1-1; D perhaps matches TRBD1 (6 bases). The CDR3 length is 16 residues. Germline V gene lookup returns CDR1 SGHVS and CDR2 FQNEAQ. V was clipped by 1 base and J by 4 bases, with 16 bases between them. The CDR3 DNA sequence: TGTGCCAGCAGCTTAGGCATGGGGGCGATGGGCACTGAAGCTTTCTTT. This translates into CASSLGMGAMGTEAFF.

The V call is TRBV4-1, the J call TRBJ2-7, with a possible D match to TRBD1 (5 bases). Trimming cost V 0 bases and J 0 bases, with 9 bases left between them. CDR1 and CDR2 (germline): MGHRA, YSYEKL. This CDR3 spans 15 amino acids. The chain's CDR3 is CASSQDVGHSYEQYF. The CDR3 bases are TGCGCCAGCAGCCAAGATGTAGGACACTCCTACGAGCAGTACTTC.

This chain joins TRBV27 and TRBJ2-7; 8 nucleotides agree with TRBD2. The CDR3 extends over 15 amino acids. V shed 8 bases and J 6 bases; nucleotides not matched to a gene: 15. The germline CDR1 and CDR2 sequences are MNHEY and SMNVEV (reference sequence). CDR3 in amino acids: CASHHGGARASEQYF. The CDR3 nucleotides are TGTGCCAGCCACCACGGGGGGGCCCGGGCCTCCGAGCAGTACTTC.

V is TRBV19 and J is TRBJ1-2; D is perhaps TRBD1 (5 bases). Germline V gene lookup returns CDR1 LNHDA and CDR2 SQIVND (reference sequence). The V end was cut by 10 bases, the J end by 6 bases, with 15 bases between. The CDR3 length is 12 residues. The CDR3 nucleotides read TGTGCCACCTCAGGGTTGGAGCATGGCTACACCTTC. It is translated as CATSGLEHGYTF.

This clone turned up a few times. The chain carries TRBV19 and TRBJ1-4, with TRBD1 identical over 9 bases. V dropped 3 bases and J dropped 0; count of bases not matched to a gene: 8. The CDR3 is 18 residues long. Germline V gene sequence: CDR1 LNHDA, CDR2 SQIVND (reference sequence). The CDR3 reads CASSMSGQGTSTNEKLFF. The CDR3 DNA reads as TGTGCCAGTAGTATGTCAGGACAGGGGACCTCAACTAATGAAAAACTGTTTTTT. The full variable domain, in which reference TRBV19 and TRBJ1-4 provide the parts outside the CDR3, is DGGITQSPKYLFRKEGQNVTLSCEQNLNHDAMYWYRQDPGQGLRLIYYSQIVNDFQKGDIAEGYSVSREKKESFPLTVTSAQKNPTAFYLCASSMSGQGTSTNEKLFFGSGTQLSVL.

The chain uses TRBV4-1 and TRBJ1-6; D is uncertain. CDR3 length: 15 amino acids. V was shortened by 1 base and J by 10 bases, with 14 bases between the two germline ends. CDR1 MGHRA and CDR2 YSYEKL come from the germline V gene. The CDR3 sequence: CASSQGEAPSSPLHF. CDR3 sequence (DNA): TGCGCCAGCAGCCAAGGGGAGGCCCCCAGCTCACCCCTCCACTTT.

The count of this clone is one. The V gene is TRBV11-1, the J gene TRBJ2-1, with 8 nucleotides matching TRBD1. Unmatched junction bases numbered 11, after V lost 7 bases and J lost 6 bases. Germline V gene sequence: CDR1 SGHAT, CDR2 FQDESV (reference sequence). CDR3 length equals 15 residues. CDR3 DNA sequence: TGTGCCAGCACTCACGGGGACAGGTTGTTCAATGAGCAGTTCTTC. As protein: CASTHGDRLFNEQFF.

In DNA form, the CDR3 reads TGTGCCAGCAGTTACTCGAGCTCGGTCTATAATTCACCCCTCCACTTT. It is translated as CASSYSSSVYNSPLHF. The chain employs TRBV6-5 and TRBJ1-6; D not certain. The V gene's germline CDR1 is MNHEY and CDR2 SVGAGI. The CDR3 spans 16 residues. V was pared by 0 bases and J by 3 bases, with 9 bases between.